The present TCR beta chain was sequenced within a study of technical replicates of blood from a handful of donors. CDR3 length: 18 amino acids. The V segment lost 0 bases and the J segment 0 bases; nucleotides outside the gene matches: 10. The germline V gene has CDR1 GTSNPN and CDR2 SVGIG (reference sequence). Only in-frame clones appear in the TCRdb table, and some are missing; sequencing was by immunoSEQ multiplex PCR. The profile shows 60,000 to 90,000 clones, 85% to 95% of them singletons. The receptor's source is a human donor in good health. Sequencing used T cells isolated from PBMCs. The chain uses TRBV30 and TRBJ2-4; 8 nucleotides agree with TRBD2. Here the CDR3 DNA reads TGTGCCTGGAGTGTACTAGCGGAGTCCTTACTAGCCAAAAACATTCAGTACTTC. Translating gives CAWSVLAESLLAKNIQYF.